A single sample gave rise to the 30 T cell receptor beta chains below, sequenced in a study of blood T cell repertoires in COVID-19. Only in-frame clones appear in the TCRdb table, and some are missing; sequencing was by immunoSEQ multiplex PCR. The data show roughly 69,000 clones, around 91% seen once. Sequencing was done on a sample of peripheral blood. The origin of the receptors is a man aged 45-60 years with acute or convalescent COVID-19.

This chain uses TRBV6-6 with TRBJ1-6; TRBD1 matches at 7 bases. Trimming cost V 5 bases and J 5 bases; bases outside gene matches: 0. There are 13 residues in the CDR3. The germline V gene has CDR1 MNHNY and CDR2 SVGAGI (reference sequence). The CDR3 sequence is CASSDRDNSPLHF. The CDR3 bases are TGTGCCAGCAGTGACAGGGATAATTCACCCCTCCACTTT.

In DNA, the CDR3 is TGTGCCAGCCGCCTTAGCGGACCGTCCTACGAGCAGTACTTC. It specifies CASRLSGPSYEQYF. The rearrangement uses TRBV28 and TRBJ2-7, with D perhaps TRBD2 (6 bases). Per the germline V gene, CDR1 is MDHEN and CDR2 is SYDVKM. V dropped 8 bases and J dropped 1 base, with 15 bases sitting between them. The CDR3 loop spans 14 amino acids.

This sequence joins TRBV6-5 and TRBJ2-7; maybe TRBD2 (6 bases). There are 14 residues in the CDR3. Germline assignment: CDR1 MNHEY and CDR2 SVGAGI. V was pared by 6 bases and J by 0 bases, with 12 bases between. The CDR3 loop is CASRPRGTSYEQYF. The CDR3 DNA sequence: TGTGCCAGCAGACCCCGCGGGACCTCCTACGAGCAGTACTTC.

The CDR3 DNA reads TGTGCCAGCAGCCAACCACAGGGGCTGTATGGCTACACCTTC. Its protein product is CASSQPQGLYGYTF. The rearrangement joins TRBV3-1 (or the pseudogene TRBV3-2) to TRBJ1-2, with 7 bases identical to TRBD1. The trim removed 2 bases at V and 5 bases at J, leaving 5 bases unmatched. CDR3 size: 14 residues. Germline V gives CDR1 LGHDT, CDR2 YNNKEL (reference sequence).

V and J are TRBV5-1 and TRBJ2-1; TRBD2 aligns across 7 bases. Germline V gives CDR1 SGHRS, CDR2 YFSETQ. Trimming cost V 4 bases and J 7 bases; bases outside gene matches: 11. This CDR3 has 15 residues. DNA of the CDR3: TGCGCCAGCAGCCCCAGGAGGGAGGGCCGTAATGAGCAGTTCTTC. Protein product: CASSPRREGRNEQFF.

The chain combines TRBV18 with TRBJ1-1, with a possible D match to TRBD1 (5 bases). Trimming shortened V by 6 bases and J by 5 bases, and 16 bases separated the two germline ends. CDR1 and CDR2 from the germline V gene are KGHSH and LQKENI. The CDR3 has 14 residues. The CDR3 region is CASSTGGSRTEAFF. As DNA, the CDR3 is TGTGCCAGCTCCACCGGGGGAAGTAGGACTGAAGCTTTCTTT.

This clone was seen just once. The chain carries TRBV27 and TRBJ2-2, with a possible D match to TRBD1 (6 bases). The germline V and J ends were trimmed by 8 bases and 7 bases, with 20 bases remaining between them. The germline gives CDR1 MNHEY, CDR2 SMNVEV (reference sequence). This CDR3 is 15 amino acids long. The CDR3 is CASGLYGTPNGELFF. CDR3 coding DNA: TGTGCCAGCGGCCTATACGGGACACCTAACGGGGAGCTGTTTTTT.

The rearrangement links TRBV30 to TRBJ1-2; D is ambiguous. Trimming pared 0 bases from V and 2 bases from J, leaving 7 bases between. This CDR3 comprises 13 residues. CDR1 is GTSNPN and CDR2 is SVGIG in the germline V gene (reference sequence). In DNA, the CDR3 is TGTGCCTGGAGTGTGGAGATGAACTATGGCTACACCTTC. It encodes CAWSVEMNYGYTF.

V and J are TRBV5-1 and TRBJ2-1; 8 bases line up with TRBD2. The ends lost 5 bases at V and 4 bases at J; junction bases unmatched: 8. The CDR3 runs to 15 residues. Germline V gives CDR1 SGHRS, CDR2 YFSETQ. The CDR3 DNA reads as TGCGCCAGCAGTTCGGGGACTAGACAGTACAATGAGCAGTTCTTC. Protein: CASSSGTRQYNEQFF.

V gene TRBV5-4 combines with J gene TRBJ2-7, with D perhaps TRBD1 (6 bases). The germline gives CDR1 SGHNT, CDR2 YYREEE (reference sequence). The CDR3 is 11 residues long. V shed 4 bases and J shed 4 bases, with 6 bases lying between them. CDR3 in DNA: TGTGCCAGCAGCAGGGGGTACGAGCAGTACTTC. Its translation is CASSRGYEQYF. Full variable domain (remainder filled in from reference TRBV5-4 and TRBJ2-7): ETGVTQSPTHLIKTRGQQVTLRCSSQSGHNTVSWYQQALGQGPQFIFQYYREEENGRGNFPPRFSGLQFPNYSSELNVNALELDDSALYLCASSRGYEQYFGPGTRLTVT.

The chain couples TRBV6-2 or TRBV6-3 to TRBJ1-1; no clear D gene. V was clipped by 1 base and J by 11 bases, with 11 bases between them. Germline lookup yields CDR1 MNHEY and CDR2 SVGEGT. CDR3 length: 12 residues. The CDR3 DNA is TGTGCCAGCAGTTACTTGGGAGTCGAGGCTTTCTTT. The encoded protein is CASSYLGVEAFF.

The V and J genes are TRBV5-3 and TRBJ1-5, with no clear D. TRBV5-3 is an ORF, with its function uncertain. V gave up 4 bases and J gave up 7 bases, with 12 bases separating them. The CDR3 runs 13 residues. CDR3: CARSLHREQPQHF. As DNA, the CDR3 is TGTGCCAGAAGCCTTCATCGGGAACAGCCCCAGCATTTT.

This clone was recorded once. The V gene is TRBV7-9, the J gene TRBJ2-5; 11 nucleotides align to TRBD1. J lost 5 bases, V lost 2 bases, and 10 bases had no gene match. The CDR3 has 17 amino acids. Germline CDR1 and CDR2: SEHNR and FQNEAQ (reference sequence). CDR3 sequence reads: CASSLRQAGTGGETQYF. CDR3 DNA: TGTGCCAGCAGCTTACGGCAGGCGGGGACAGGGGGGGAGACCCAGTACTTC.

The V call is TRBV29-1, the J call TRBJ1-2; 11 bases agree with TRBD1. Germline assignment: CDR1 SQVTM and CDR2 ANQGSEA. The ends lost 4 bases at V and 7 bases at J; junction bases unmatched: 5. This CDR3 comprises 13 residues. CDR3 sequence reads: CSVVGQGASGYTF. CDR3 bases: TGCAGCGTTGTCGGACAGGGGGCCAGTGGCTACACCTTC.

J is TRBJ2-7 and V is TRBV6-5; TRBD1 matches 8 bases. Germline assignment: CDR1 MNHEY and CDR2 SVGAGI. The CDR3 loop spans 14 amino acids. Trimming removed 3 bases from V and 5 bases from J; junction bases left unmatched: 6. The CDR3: CASSYRTGRNEQYF. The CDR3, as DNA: TGTGCCAGCAGTTATAGGACAGGGAGAAACGAGCAGTACTTC.

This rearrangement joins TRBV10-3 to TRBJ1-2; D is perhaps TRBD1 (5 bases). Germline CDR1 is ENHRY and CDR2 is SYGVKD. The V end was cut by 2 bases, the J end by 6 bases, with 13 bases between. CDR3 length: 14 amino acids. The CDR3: CAISEGAKGHGYTF. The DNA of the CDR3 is TGTGCCATCAGTGAGGGGGCCAAGGGCCATGGCTACACCTTC.

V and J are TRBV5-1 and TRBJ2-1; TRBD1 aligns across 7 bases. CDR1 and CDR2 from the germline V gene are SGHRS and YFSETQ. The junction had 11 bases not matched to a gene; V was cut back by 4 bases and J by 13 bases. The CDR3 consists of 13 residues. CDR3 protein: CASSAETGVSQFF. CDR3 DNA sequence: TGCGCCAGCAGCGCGGAAACAGGGGTATCCCAGTTCTTC. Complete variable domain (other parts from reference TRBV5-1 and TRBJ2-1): KAGVTQTPRYLIKTRGQQVTLSCSPISGHRSVSWYQQTPGQGLQFLFEYFSETQRNKGNFPGRFSGRQFSNSRSEMNVSTLELGDSALYLCASSAETGVSQFFGPGTRLTVL.

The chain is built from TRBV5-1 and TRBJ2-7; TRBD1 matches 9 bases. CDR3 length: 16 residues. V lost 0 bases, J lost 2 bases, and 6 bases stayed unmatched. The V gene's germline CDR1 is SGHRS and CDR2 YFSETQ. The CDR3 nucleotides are TGCGCCAGCAGCTTGGAAACCGGGACAGGGACCTACGAGCAGTACTTC. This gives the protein CASSLETGTGTYEQYF.

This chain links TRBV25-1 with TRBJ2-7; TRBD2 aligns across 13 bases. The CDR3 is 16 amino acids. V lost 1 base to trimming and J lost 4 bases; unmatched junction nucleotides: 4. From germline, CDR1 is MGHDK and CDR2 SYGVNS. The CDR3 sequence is CASSELLTSGRYEQYF. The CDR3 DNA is TGTGCCAGCAGTGAATTATTGACTAGCGGGAGGTACGAGCAGTACTTC.

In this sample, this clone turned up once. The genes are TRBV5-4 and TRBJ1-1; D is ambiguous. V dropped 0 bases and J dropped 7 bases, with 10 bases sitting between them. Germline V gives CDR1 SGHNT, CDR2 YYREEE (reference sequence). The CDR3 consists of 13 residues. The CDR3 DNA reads TGTGCCAGCAGCTTGGCCGGAGGGAATGAAGCTTTCTTT. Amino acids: CASSLAGGNEAFF.

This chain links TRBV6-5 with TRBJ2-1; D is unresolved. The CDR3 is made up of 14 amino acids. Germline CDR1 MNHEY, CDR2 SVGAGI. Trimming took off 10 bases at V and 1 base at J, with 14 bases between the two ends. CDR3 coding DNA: TGTGCCACCTCTGGGCTGCCATCCTACAATGAGCAGTTCTTC. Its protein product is CATSGLPSYNEQFF.

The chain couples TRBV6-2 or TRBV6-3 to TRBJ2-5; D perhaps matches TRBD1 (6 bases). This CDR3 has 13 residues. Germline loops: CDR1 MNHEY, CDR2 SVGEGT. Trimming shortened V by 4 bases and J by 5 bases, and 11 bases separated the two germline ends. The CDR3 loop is CASSFGTFETQYF. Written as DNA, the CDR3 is TGTGCCAGCAGTTTCGGGACATTCGAGACCCAGTACTTC.

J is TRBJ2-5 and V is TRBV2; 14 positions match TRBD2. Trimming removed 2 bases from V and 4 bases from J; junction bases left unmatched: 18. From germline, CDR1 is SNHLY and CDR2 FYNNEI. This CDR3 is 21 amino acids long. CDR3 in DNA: TGTGCCAGCAGTGAAAAAATCCCCTCCTCCGGGACTAGCGGGAGACGAGAGACCCAGTACTTC. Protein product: CASSEKIPSSGTSGRRETQYF.

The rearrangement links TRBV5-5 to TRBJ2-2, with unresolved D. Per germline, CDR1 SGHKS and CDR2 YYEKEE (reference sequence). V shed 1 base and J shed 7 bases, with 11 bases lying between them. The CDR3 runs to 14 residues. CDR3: CASSLPFTVGELFF. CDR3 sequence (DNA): TGTGCCAGCAGCTTGCCTTTTACGGTCGGGGAGCTGTTTTTT.

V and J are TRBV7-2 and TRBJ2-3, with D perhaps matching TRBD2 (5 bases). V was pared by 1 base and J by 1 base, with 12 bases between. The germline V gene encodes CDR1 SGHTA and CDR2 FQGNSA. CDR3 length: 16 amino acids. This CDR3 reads CASSLVVGKGTDTQYF. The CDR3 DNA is TGTGCCAGCAGCTTAGTAGTCGGGAAAGGCACAGATACGCAGTATTTT.

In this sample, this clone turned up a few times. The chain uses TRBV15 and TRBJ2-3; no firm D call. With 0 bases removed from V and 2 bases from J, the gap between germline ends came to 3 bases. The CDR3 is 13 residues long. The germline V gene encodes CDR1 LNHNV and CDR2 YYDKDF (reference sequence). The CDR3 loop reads CATSRELTDTQYF. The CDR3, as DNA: TGTGCCACCAGCAGAGAACTCACAGATACGCAGTATTTT.

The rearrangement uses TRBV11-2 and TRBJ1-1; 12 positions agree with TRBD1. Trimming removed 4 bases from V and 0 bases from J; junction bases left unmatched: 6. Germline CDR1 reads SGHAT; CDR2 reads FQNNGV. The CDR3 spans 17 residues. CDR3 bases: TGTGCCAGCAGCTCGAGGGGACAGGGGGCTCTGAACACTGAAGCTTTCTTT. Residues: CASSSRGQGALNTEAFF.

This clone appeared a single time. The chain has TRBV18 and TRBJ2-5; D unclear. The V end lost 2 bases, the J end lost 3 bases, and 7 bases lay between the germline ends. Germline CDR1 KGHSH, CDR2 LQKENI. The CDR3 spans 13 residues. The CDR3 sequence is CASSPVTEETQYF. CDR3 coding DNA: TGTGCCAGCTCACCAGTAACAGAAGAGACCCAGTACTTC.

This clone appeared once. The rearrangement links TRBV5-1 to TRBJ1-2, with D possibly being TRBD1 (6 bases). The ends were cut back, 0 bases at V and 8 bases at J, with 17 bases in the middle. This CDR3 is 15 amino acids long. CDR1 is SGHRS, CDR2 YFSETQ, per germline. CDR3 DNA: TGCGCCAGCAGCTTGGCCTCCCGGGACACCTCCGGCTACACCTTC. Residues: CASSLASRDTSGYTF.

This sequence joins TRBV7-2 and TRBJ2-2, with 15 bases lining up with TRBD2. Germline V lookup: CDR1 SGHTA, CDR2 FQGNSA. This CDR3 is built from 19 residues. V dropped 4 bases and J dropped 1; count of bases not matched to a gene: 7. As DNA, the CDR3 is TGTGCCAGCAGCTCTGTGGGACTAGCGGGAGGACGGAACACCGGGGAGCTGTTTTTT. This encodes CASSSVGLAGGRNTGELFF.